A single T cell receptor beta chain is shown here with its context. Which antigen it targets is not known. The sample holds no much larger clone one base away, and base qualities are not on file. These data are taken from a study of shared clonotypes between healthy human individuals (dated by TCRdb to the early 2020s). Study-wide context: The cohort comprised two women and three men aged 18 to 49 years. Different laboratories and diverse techniques were used to prepare libraries and sequence TCR repertoires, to increase sequencing depth and limit assay-specific biases. To estimate repertoire size and how much clonotypes are shared between individuals, the study performed deep sequencing of blood TCR repertoires from roughly five healthy adults. Per donor, three plates each were used for CD4 naive and CD4 memory, two for CD8 naive, and one for CD8 memory. Leukapheresis yielded between about 0.9 and 10 billion PBMCs per donor.

Using the deep immunoSEQ assay, TCR CDR3 regions were amplified from genomic DNA by multiplex PCR. For each cell subset, the extracted genomic DNA was distributed evenly across all wells of several immunoSEQ 96-well plates, and each plate served as one replicate. For sorted subsets, each replicate PCR was loaded with about 0.2 ug genomic DNA, equivalent to 32,000 or so T cell genomes. The purified libraries were quantified using a Qubit 3.0 fluorometer, sized with a Bioanalyzer 2100, and then quantified again using the KAPA Library Quantification kit. A separate single-read 150-cycle Illumina NextSeq 550 flow cell was used to sequence each immunoSEQ 96-well plate. The paper's data handling went like this. Because the immunoSEQ output included only junctional sequences and no quality scores, the filtering could not be the same as the filtering used for full-length reads. Sequences were annotated with PyIR, a Python wrapper for IgBLAST v1.9, and V/J genes and CDR3 were assigned using IMGT germline references. Any read was removed if the V/J assignment was weak (E-value above 1e-6), the CDR3 was missing, or the read contained stop codons, out-of-frame junctions, or ambiguous translated residues. V3J clonotypes were defined as sequences sharing the same inferred V gene, J gene, and CDR3 amino acid sequence. The percentage overlap between two repertoires was calculated by dividing the number of shared unique clonotypes by the size of the smaller repertoire. RTK rarefaction, the Chao1 estimator, and Recon v2.1 estimates of unobserved clonotypes were used to assess repertoire richness. Generation probabilities were computed with OLGA for all TCRbeta clonotypes obtained by the gDNA method from several donors. Imported from immuneACCESS, the table was reduced by TCRdb to in-frame sequences with V and J called. These copies leave out some clones; in studies compared against another copy, an unresolved V gene accounts for under half, and the cause of the remainder is not known. V and J calls and clone size are those listed in that table; D and trimming were worked out from the DNA. A total of around 1.6 million clones appear in this sample, approximately 98% of them only once. Approximately 0.45% of the sample goes to the ten largest clones.

Results the study describes overall, beyond this receptor: Only blood was sampled, and tissue TCR repertoires likely differ from those in blood. The genetic and exposure-history diversity represented was limited by the small number of donors. Even with the large sequencing depth, rarefaction of the sorted-subset datasets indicated that sequencing was incomplete. Compared with non-shared clonotypes, the clonotypes found in all four sorted-subset donors had higher generation probabilities. Across four donors, about 4.5% of naive CD4, around 3.3% of naive CD8, about 2% of memory CD4, and approximately 0.42% of memory CD8 clonotypes were shared. Pairwise subsampling indicated that sequencing depth was expected to affect the degree of clonotype sharing among donors. Naive subsets generally had larger estimated clonotype richness than memory subsets did.

Reading from cysteine to phenylalanine, the CDR3 counts 15 amino acids. This entry keeps only the CDR3 DNA: 45 bases, framed from base 1. Relative to germline, V is 6 bases shorter and J is 8 bases shorter, with 20 bases between their ends. Looking up the germline V gene yields CDR1 MGHDK and CDR2 SYGVNS. The donors were healthy, HIV-negative adults who had no recently reported acute infections or vaccinations. Only Caucasian adults living in Nashville, Tennessee, USA were represented among the donors. CD4+ T cells were enriched through magnetic negative selection, after which naive cells were positively selected on CD45RA and the remaining negative fraction served as the memory subset. Blood was collected by leukapheresis, and PBMCs were isolated by Ficoll-Histopaque density gradient centrifugation and then cryopreserved in liquid nitrogen vapor phase. Analytical flow cytometry was used to check the purity and quantity of each magnetically sorted T cell population. Genomic DNA was isolated from every sorted fraction and measured by UV absorbance on a Nanodrop 2000c.

Specimen: naive CD4+ T cells sorted from blood. The intended sense of this specimen's cell subset or site label: CD45RA+ positively selected. The sequence joins TRBV25-1 to TRBJ1-5; no D gene can be assigned with confidence. The receptor was derived from a man in his thirties or forties in good health. The bases are TGTGCCAGCAGCGAGGGTGGGCAGATATCAGAGCCCCAGCATTTT. Its amino acids are CASSEGGQISEPQHF.